Below, 13 T cell receptor beta chains from the same sample are listed, as sequenced in a study of cytomegalovirus exposure and HLA in healthy donors. Researchers ran the PCR with 60 Vbeta and 13 Jbeta primers. The table came from immunoSEQ multiplex PCR; TCRdb's copy has only in-frame clones and leaves some out. The sample includes some 160,000 clones, around 75% of them seen just once. Sequenced sample: PBMCs. The receptors come from a male donor in good health and CMV-seronegative.

The V call is TRBV13, the J call TRBJ1-4; no clear D gene. V lost 6 bases and J 3 bases, leaving 11 bases between the germline ends. The germline gives CDR1 PRHDT, CDR2 FYEKMQ (reference sequence). This CDR3 is built from 14 residues. The CDR3 sequence: CASRPLQANEKLFF. In DNA, the CDR3 is TGTGCCAGCAGACCTTTACAAGCTAATGAAAAACTGTTTTTT.

This chain links TRBV19 with TRBJ1-1, with a possible D match to TRBD1 (6 bases). The CDR3 covers 14 residues. Per germline, CDR1 LNHDA and CDR2 SQIVND (reference sequence). The germline V and J ends were trimmed by 3 bases and 0 bases, with 8 bases remaining between them. In DNA form, the CDR3 reads TGTGCCAGTAGTATGACAGGACTGAACACTGAAGCTTTCTTT. It specifies CASSMTGLNTEAFF.

The gene calls are TRBV12-5 and TRBJ2-1, with 11 bases fitting TRBD2. J lost 7 bases, V lost 6 bases, and 11 bases had no gene match. This CDR3 spans 16 amino acids. CDR1 is LGHNT, CDR2 FRNRAP, per germline. The CDR3 nucleotides read TGTGCTAGTGGCAACATGATAGCGGGGGGGCATAATGAGCAGTTCTTC. Its protein product is CASGNMIAGGHNEQFF.

CDR3 protein: CASSARYYGYTF. The CDR3 nucleotides are TGTGCCAGCAGCGCCCGGTACTATGGCTACACCTTC. The chain has TRBV13 and TRBJ1-2; the D is unclear. V lost 5 bases to trimming and J lost 3 bases, with 7 bases between them. CDR3 length: 12 residues. Germline loops: CDR1 PRHDT, CDR2 FYEKMQ (reference sequence).

The chain employs TRBV5-1 and TRBJ1-1; no reliable D call. The CDR3 has 12 amino acids. V shed 4 bases and J shed 8 bases, with 12 bases lying between them. Germline V gene sequence: CDR1 SGHRS, CDR2 YFSETQ. CDR3 sequence: CASSGSQTEAFF. The CDR3 nucleotides are TGCGCCAGCAGCGGCTCACAGACCGAAGCTTTCTTT.

The CDR3 here is CASRRAGITGWDGYTF. In DNA form, the CDR3 reads TGTGCCAGCCGCCGAGCGGGGATCACAGGGTGGGATGGCTACACCTTC. The chain links TRBV7-2 to TRBJ1-2; D perhaps matches TRBD1 (6 bases). CDR1 is SGHTA and CDR2 is FQGNSA in the germline V gene. Trimming took 8 bases from V and 6 from J, leaving 25 bases between them. The CDR3 length is 16 residues.

A note on this clone: The sample holds other DNA sequences that translate to the same CDR3. The CDR3 here is CASSYSRTGGGYGYTF. The CDR3 DNA sequence: TGTGCCAGCAGTTACTCCCGGACAGGGGGCGGCTATGGCTACACCTTC. J is TRBJ1-2 and V is TRBV6-5; TRBD1 matches at 11 bases. J gave up 4 bases and V 0 bases, and 4 bases lay outside the gene matches. This CDR3 has 16 amino acids. Germline V gene data show CDR1 as MNHEY and CDR2 as SVGAGI.

This clone was detected only a few times. The rearrangement uses TRBV6-6 and TRBJ1-1; 7 bases are a match to TRBD1. The V gene end was trimmed by 6 bases and the J gene end by 4 bases; junction bases not matched to a gene: 2. The germline CDR1 and CDR2 sequences are MNHNY and SVGAGI (reference sequence). This CDR3 is built from 12 residues. The CDR3 reads CASSWTGTEAFF. CDR3 DNA sequence: TGTGCCAGCAGCTGGACAGGCACTGAAGCTTTCTTT.

This rearrangement joins TRBV30 to TRBJ2-7, with D possibly being TRBD2 (7 bases). V gave up 5 bases and J gave up 5 bases, with 19 bases separating them. The CDR3 has 14 amino acids. Looked up from germline, CDR1 is GTSNPN and CDR2 is SVGIG (reference sequence). The CDR3 loop reads CAWGGGQGLDEQYF. The CDR3 coding sequence is TGTGCCTGGGGGGGAGGGCAGGGGCTCGACGAGCAGTACTTC.

The rearrangement links TRBV6-5 to TRBJ2-7, with 9 bases identical to TRBD1. The germline gives CDR1 MNHEY, CDR2 SVGAGI. CDR3 length: 15 amino acids. V shed 3 bases and J 1 base; nucleotides not matched to a gene: 4. CDR3 region: CASSYMTGGSYEQYF. The CDR3 region has the DNA TGTGCCAGCAGTTATATGACAGGGGGGTCCTACGAGCAGTACTTC.

The chain has TRBV19 and TRBJ1-1, with a possible D match to TRBD1 (5 bases). Trimming cost V 5 bases and J 9 bases, with 10 bases left between them. Germline V CDR1 and CDR2: LNHDA, SQIVND (reference sequence). The CDR3 is made up of 11 amino acids. CDR3 loop: CASSPGHQAFF. CDR3 nucleotides: TGTGCCAGTAGTCCTGGACACCAAGCTTTCTTT.

This chain joins TRBV6-5 and TRBJ1-1; D might be TRBD1 (6 bases). The CDR3 has 15 amino acids. The V end was cut by 0 bases, the J end by 4 bases, with 12 bases between. Looked up from germline, CDR1 is MNHEY and CDR2 is SVGAGI. The CDR3 loop is CASSYSYRVGTEAFF. CDR3 DNA: TGTGCCAGCAGTTACTCTTACAGGGTTGGCACTGAAGCTTTCTTT.

The rearrangement links TRBV29-1 to TRBJ2-7; 9 bases are a match to TRBD1. The CDR3 is 11 residues long. Losses at the gene ends were 7 bases for V and 4 bases for J; bases not matched to a gene: 2. Per germline, CDR1 SQVTM and CDR2 ANQGSEA. CDR3: CSAGTGYEQYF. For the CDR3, the DNA is TGCAGCGCCGGGACAGGGTACGAGCAGTACTTC.